This T cell receptor (beta chain) was retrieved from a study of post-analysis software for immune sequencing data. Libraries were made from TCR beta cDNA, and they carried unique molecular identifiers. Researchers reported roughly 0.5 million cDNA molecules coming from about 1 to 10 million T cells. One entry per CDR3 protein, called by TCRdb with MiXCR from the PCR reads. The data contain approximately 730,000 distinct CDR3 sequences, around 46% of them seen just once; the ten biggest clones take up 4.9%. Notes on the study in general: When compared against controls, multiple sclerosis patients showed significantly lower normalized Chao1 diversity. Among five TRBV segments more frequent in patients than controls were TRBV5-6, TRBV5-1 and TRBV20-1. Strong co-clustering by F measure was evident for samples that had been prepared in the same batch.

As concerns this clonotype: The antigen remains undetermined.

V lost 6 bases to trimming and J lost 5 bases, with 14 bases between them. Germline V gives CDR1 SGHDN, CDR2 FVKESK. CDR3 length: 13 amino acids. The sequence was collected from a girl aged 10-17 years with multiple sclerosis. Sequencing was carried out using blood. The chain joins TRBV14 to TRBJ2-7; a weak D match, TRBD2 (5 bases). CDR3 region: CASRRDGVHEQYF. The DNA of the CDR3 is TGTGCCAGCAGACGAGACGGGGTCCACGAGCAGTACTTC.